Below, 3 T cell receptor beta chains from the same sample are listed, as sequenced in a study of siplizumab effects on memory and regulatory T cells. This table comes from immunoSEQ multiplex PCR, and its TCRdb copy is limited to in-frame clones, with some not included. The sample includes over 70,000 clones, about nine tenths of them seen just once. The sequencing input was CD4+ T cells sorted from blood. Receptors were obtained from a human donor in good health.

The V call is TRBV28, the J call TRBJ2-1; unclear D gene. With 4 bases removed from V and 6 bases from J, the gap between germline ends came to 7 bases. This CDR3 spans 12 amino acids. Germline CDR1 MDHEN, CDR2 SYDVKM. CDR3 DNA sequence: TGTGCCAGCAGTTCCTTTTCCAATGAGCAGTTCTTC. It yields the protein CASSSFSNEQFF.

The V gene is TRBV28, the J gene TRBJ2-3, with 8 bases aligning to TRBD2. CDR1 is MDHEN, CDR2 SYDVKM, per germline. V trimming: 1 base; J trimming: 6 bases; junction bases outside the gene matches: 9. The CDR3 consists of 16 residues. The CDR3 DNA reads TGTGCCAGCAGTTTATATTTAGCGGGGCCAGGGGATACGCAGTATTTT. Translation gives CASSLYLAGPGDTQYF.

This chain uses TRBV15 with TRBJ1-2, with 9 bases aligning to TRBD1. Germline values: CDR1 LNHNV, CDR2 YYDKDF (reference sequence). This CDR3 has 15 residues. Trimming took 3 bases from V and 4 from J; bases not matched to a gene: 6. The chain's CDR3 is CATSREQGALYGYTF. The DNA of the CDR3 is TGTGCCACCAGCAGGGAACAGGGGGCTCTCTATGGCTACACCTTC. The whole variable domain, filled in from reference TRBV15 and TRBJ1-2, reads DAMVIQNPRYQVTQFGKPVTLSCSQTLNHNVMYWYQQKSSQAPKLLFHYYDKDFNNEADTPDNFQSRRPNTSFCFLDIRSPGLGDTAMYLCATSREQGALYGYTFGSGTRLTVV.